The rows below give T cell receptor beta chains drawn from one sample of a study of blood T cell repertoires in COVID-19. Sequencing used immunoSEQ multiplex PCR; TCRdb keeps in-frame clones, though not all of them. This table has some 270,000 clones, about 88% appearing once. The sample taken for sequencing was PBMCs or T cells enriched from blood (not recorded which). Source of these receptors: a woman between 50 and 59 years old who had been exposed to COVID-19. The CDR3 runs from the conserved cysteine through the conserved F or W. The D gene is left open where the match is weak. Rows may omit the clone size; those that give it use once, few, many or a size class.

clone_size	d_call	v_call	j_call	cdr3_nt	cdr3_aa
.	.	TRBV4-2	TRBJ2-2	TGTGCCAGCAGCCAAGATCATTTTACCGGGGAGCTGTTTTTT	CASSQDHFTGELFF
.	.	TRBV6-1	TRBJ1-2	TGTGCCAGCAGTGAAGATAGGAGAGGCTATGGCTACACCTTC	CASSEDRRGYGYTF
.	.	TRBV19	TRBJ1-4	TGTGCCACCCGAGGGGGAACTAATGAAAAACTGTTTTTT	CATRGGTNEKLFF
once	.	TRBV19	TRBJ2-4	TGTGCCAGTAGTAGATTAACAGGGGCCAAAAACATTCAGTACTTC	CASSRLTGAKNIQYF
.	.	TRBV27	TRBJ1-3	TGTGCCAGCAGTTTATACGATCCCAGCGATGGAAACACCATATATTTT	CASSLYDPSDGNTIYF
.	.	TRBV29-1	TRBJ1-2	TGCAGCGTTGTGGCGGGTGGGGGCTACACCTTC	CSVVAGGGYTF
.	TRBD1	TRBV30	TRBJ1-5	TGTGCCTGGGGGGACAGGGGAGACCAGCCCCAGCATTTT	CAWGDRGDQPQHF
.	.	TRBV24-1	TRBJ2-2	TGTGCCACCAGTGTAATCCCCGGGGAGCTGTTTTTT	CATSVIPGELFF
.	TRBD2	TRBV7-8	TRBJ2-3	TGTGCCAGCAGCACGGGAGAGCGGGGGGATCTAGATACGCAGTATTTT	CASSTGERGDLDTQYF
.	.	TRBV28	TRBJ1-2	TGTGCCAGCAGTACCCCCCAGGCCTTTCATGGCTACACCTTC	CASSTPQAFHGYTF